The 5 T cell receptor beta chains given below trace back to one sample, sequenced in a study of T cell therapy after organ transplantation. The data were produced by immunoSEQ multiplex PCR, yet TCRdb's version contains in-frame clones alone and is incomplete. The table includes about 6,000 clones, roughly 74% detected once. Time point in this sample: 4-8 weeks after completion of therapy. No cognate antigen is known for these TCRs. Sample: CD8+ T cells from blood, taken after autologous CMV-specific T cell therapy. Receptor source: a human patient who had received a solid organ transplant and had CMV disease. Some T cells may arise from the graft donor.

V is TRBV10-3 and J is TRBJ1-2; the D gene is possibly TRBD1 (5 bases). Trimming left V 6 bases short and J 0 bases short, with 11 bases between. CDR1 is ENHRY and CDR2 is SYGVKD in the germline V gene. The CDR3 length is 14 residues. The CDR3: CAIRGTETNYGYTF. Here the CDR3 DNA reads TGTGCCATCAGGGGGACCGAAACTAACTATGGCTACACCTTC.

The rearrangement links TRBV5-8 to TRBJ1-1, with unresolved D. The CDR3 spans 16 residues. The germline V gene encodes CDR1 SGHTS and CDR2 YDEGEE. V was trimmed by 2 bases and J by 0 bases, leaving 14 bases between them. DNA of the CDR3: TGTGCCAGCAGCTTCCTGGATGGGGTTATGAACACTGAAGCTTTCTTT. This gives the protein CASSFLDGVMNTEAFF.

The DNA of the CDR3 is TGTGCCACCAGCCAAGACAGGGGCCGGACCGGGGAGCTGTTTTTT. Translating gives CATSQDRGRTGELFF. The rearrangement uses TRBV15 and TRBJ2-2; 8 positions match TRBD1. Trimming removed 5 bases from V and 5 bases from J; junction bases left unmatched: 7. Germline lookup yields CDR1 LNHNV and CDR2 YYDKDF (reference sequence). The CDR3 has 15 residues.

V is TRBV28 and J is TRBJ2-1; 8 nucleotides match TRBD1. Germline CDR1 and CDR2: MDHEN and SYDVKM. This CDR3 is built from 15 residues. Trimming at V came to 6 bases and at J to 5 bases, leaving 9 bases not matched to a gene. The CDR3 DNA is TGTGCCAGCAGAGTCGGACAGGGCCCAAACAATGAGCAGTTCTTC. It yields the protein CASRVGQGPNNEQFF.

The chain couples TRBV7-9 to TRBJ1-5; D call uncertain. The ends were cut back, 5 bases at V and 11 bases at J, with 10 bases in the middle. This CDR3 has 11 amino acids. The germline V gene has CDR1 SEHNR and CDR2 FQNEAQ (reference sequence). The CDR3 protein is CASSDTRSQHF. In DNA, the CDR3 is TGTGCCAGCAGCGATACTCGGTCCCAGCATTTT.